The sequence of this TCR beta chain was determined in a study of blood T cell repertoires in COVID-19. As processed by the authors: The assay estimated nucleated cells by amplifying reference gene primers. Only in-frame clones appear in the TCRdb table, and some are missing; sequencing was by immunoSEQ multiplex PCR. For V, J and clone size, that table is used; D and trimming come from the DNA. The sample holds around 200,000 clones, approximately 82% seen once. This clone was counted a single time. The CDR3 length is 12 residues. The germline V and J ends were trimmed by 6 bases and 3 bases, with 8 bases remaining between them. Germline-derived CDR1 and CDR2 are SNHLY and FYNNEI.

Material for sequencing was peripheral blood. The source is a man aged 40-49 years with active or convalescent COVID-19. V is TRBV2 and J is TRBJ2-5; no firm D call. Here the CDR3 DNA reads TGTGCCAGCAGCTACAGAAAAGAGACCCAGTACTTC. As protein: CASSYRKETQYF.